The 19 T cell receptor beta chains below were found in one sample sequenced in a study of molecular identifiers for immune sequencing clone quantification. TCRdb fed the PCR reads into MiXCR, producing one record per CDR3 protein. Here the sample spans about 640,000 distinct CDR3 sequences, just under 20% being singletons. The sequenced sample consisted of naive CD8+ T cells from blood, with Jurkat cell RNA spiked in. As to subset: FACS-sorted CD8+CD4-CCR7+CD45RA+ naive T cells. These receptors all stem from a human donor in good health. Some libraries in this study had Jurkat cell RNA spiked in.

This sequence joins TRBV11-2 and TRBJ2-7; 8 bases match TRBD2. The CDR3 runs 16 residues. CDR1 is SGHAT, CDR2 FQNNGV, per germline. Germline trimming cut 2 bases from V and 4 bases from J; bases unmatched to any gene: 10. DNA of the CDR3: TGTGCCAGCAGCTTATTTACGGGGGGGGGCTCGTACGAGCAGTACTTC. Translating it yields CASSLFTGGGSYEQYF.

This clonotype was observed at least ten times. This chain uses TRBV24-1 with TRBJ2-2; weak D call: TRBD1 (5 bases). The germline CDR1 and CDR2 sequences are KGHDR and SFDVKD. The V end lost 4 bases, the J end lost 6 bases, and 5 bases lay between the germline ends. CDR3 length equals 12 residues. The CDR3 DNA sequence: TGTGCCACCAGTGAAGGGGCCGGGGAGCTGTTTTTT. Protein: CATSEGAGELFF.

Concerning this clonotype itself: No conserved phenylalanine or tryptophan ends this CDR3, so it is likely a read error. The DNA of the CDR3 is TGTGCCAGCAGTTCTAGAATAGCGGGAGGTGGGACCCAGTACTCC. Amino acids: CASSSRIAGGGTQYS. This rearrangement joins TRBV28 to TRBJ2-5; 10 nucleotides align to TRBD2. With 4 bases clipped from V and 7 bases from J, the junction kept 9 bases outside the gene matches. Germline V CDR1 and CDR2: MDHEN, SYDVKM. CDR3 size: 15 residues.

The V gene is TRBV19, the J gene TRBJ2-3, with D possibly matching TRBD2 (5 bases). V lost 5 bases, J lost 9 bases, and 21 bases lay in between. CDR3 length: 15 amino acids. The V gene's germline CDR1 is LNHDA and CDR2 SQIVND (reference sequence). CDR3 protein: CASSHKRIREETQYF. CDR3 DNA sequence: TGTGCCAGTAGTCATAAAAGGATCCGGGAAGAGACGCAGTATTTT.

Note on this clonotype: Germline is not matched at one junction end, which may reflect a read error. The rearrangement uses TRBV12-3 or TRBV12-4 and TRBJ2-7, with 9 bases that match TRBD1. This CDR3 is 13 amino acids long. The CDR3 is CASSEDRGYGQYF. The CDR3 DNA reads as TGTGCCAGTAGCGAGGACAGGGGCTACGGGCAGTACTTC.

This clonotype was detected ten times or more. The chain carries TRBV20-1 and TRBJ2-7; D gene unclear. V was pared by 2 bases and J by 2 bases, with 16 bases between. This CDR3 is 15 amino acids long. CDR1 and CDR2 (germline): DFQATT, SNEGSKA (reference sequence). The CDR3 sequence is CSARTAAVATYEQYF. The CDR3 DNA follows: TGCAGTGCTAGAACGGCTGCGGTAGCTACCTACGAGCAGTACTTC.

Of note for this clonotype: This could be a read error, since a much larger clone is one nucleotide away. Since the CDR3 does not end with the conserved phenylalanine or tryptophan, this likely comes from a read error. V gene TRBV7-9 combines with J gene TRBJ2-1; unclear D gene. This CDR3 region has 9 residues. V was clipped by 8 bases and J by 9 bases, with 5 bases between them. Germline CDR1 SEHNR, CDR2 FQNEAQ (reference sequence). The CDR3 DNA sequence: TGTGCCAGCGGGGTTGAGCAGTTCCTC. Translation: CASGVEQFL.

V and J are TRBV6-2 or TRBV6-3 and TRBJ2-5; 8 bases map to TRBD2. The V and J ends lost 6 bases and 5 bases, in that order; junction bases with no gene match: 17. Germline V CDR1 and CDR2: MNHEY, SVGEGT. CDR3 length: 17 amino acids. The CDR3 spells CASSPFGLSGSSETQYF. DNA for the CDR3: TGTGCCAGCAGCCCCTTCGGGTTAAGCGGGAGTAGCGAGACCCAGTACTTC.

The J gene is TRBJ2-5, the V gene TRBV15, with 15 nucleotides matching TRBD2. V was clipped by 5 bases and J by 2 bases; unmatched bases: 3. This CDR3 spans 16 amino acids. Germline V CDR1 and CDR2: LNHNV, YYDKDF (reference sequence). The CDR3 DNA reads as TGTGCCACCAGCCCCGGACTAGCGGGAGGGCAAGAGACCCAGTACTTC. Protein: CATSPGLAGGQETQYF.

This clonotype has at least ten counts. The genes are TRBV6-1 and TRBJ1-1; the D is unclear. Per the germline V gene, CDR1 is MNHNS and CDR2 is SASEGT. This CDR3 region has 10 residues. V was cut by 7 bases and J by 9 bases, with 9 bases left in between. The CDR3 is CASTDGKAFF. Written as DNA, the CDR3 is TGTGCCAGCACCGACGGAAAAGCTTTCTTT.

Ten or more counts support this clonotype. The chain recombines TRBV5-5 with TRBJ2-3; 14 positions agree with TRBD2. The CDR3 loop spans 12 amino acids. Germline CDR1 is SGHKS and CDR2 is YYEKEE (reference sequence). V shed 4 bases and J 13 bases; nucleotides not matched to a gene: 2. The CDR3 region has the DNA TGTGCCAGCAGCGCGGGACTAGCGGGGGAGTATTTT. It codes for CASSAGLAGEYF.

Ten or more counts support this clonotype. The gene calls are TRBV6-6 and TRBJ1-2; D is uncertain. V lost 6 bases and J 0 bases, leaving 17 bases between the germline ends. This CDR3 comprises 16 residues. Looked up from germline, CDR1 is MNHNY and CDR2 is SVGAGI (reference sequence). The CDR3 here is CASRPLGSSSNYGYTF. The CDR3 coding sequence is TGTGCCAGCAGGCCTTTGGGCAGCTCGTCTAACTATGGCTACACCTTC.

Many counts were recorded for this clonotype. J is TRBJ1-1 and V is TRBV12-3 or TRBV12-4; TRBD1 might be the D (5 bases). The CDR3 length is 13 residues. With 6 bases removed from V and 8 bases from J, the gap between germline ends came to 16 bases. Here the CDR3 DNA reads TGTGCCAGCAGGTCAGGGCAACTCTTCGAAGCTTTCTTT. Translation: CASRSGQLFEAFF.

This clonotype showed up many times. The chain joins TRBV2 to TRBJ1-1; possible D gene TRBD1, 6 bases. The germline CDR1 and CDR2 sequences are SNHLY and FYNNEI. Trimming took off 8 bases at V and 0 bases at J, with 16 bases between the two ends. The length of the CDR3 is 15 residues. CDR3: CASGRTAPMNTEAFF. CDR3 coding DNA: TGTGCCAGCGGGAGGACAGCGCCCATGAACACTGAAGCTTTCTTT.

This clonotype has at least ten counts. The chain couples TRBV27 to TRBJ2-3; tentatively, D is TRBD2 (7 bases). The ends were cut back, 7 bases at V and 6 bases at J, with 17 bases in the middle. CDR3 length: 14 residues. Germline V gene data show CDR1 as MNHEY and CDR2 as SMNVEV (reference sequence). In DNA, the CDR3 is TGTGCCAGCACTTGGGGGGGCGCCCCCGATACGCAGTATTTT. It encodes CASTWGGAPDTQYF.

This clonotype was seen repeatedly, ten times or more. This rearrangement joins TRBV4-1 to TRBJ2-3; either TRBD1 or TRBD2 may supply D (5 bases each). The germline CDR1 and CDR2 sequences are MGHRA and YSYEKL. V was pared by 0 bases and J by 0 bases, with 16 bases between. CDR3 length: 18 residues. The CDR3 sequence is CASSQDPLVGTSTDTQYF. DNA of the CDR3: TGCGCCAGCAGCCAAGATCCCCTCGTGGGGACGAGCACAGATACGCAGTATTTT.

This clonotype was observed at least ten times. This chain connects TRBV12-3 or TRBV12-4 to TRBJ2-3; D not certain. V lost 1 base and J lost 0, with 8 bases in between. The CDR3 runs to 15 residues. CDR3 loop: CASSLGVSSTDTQYF. CDR3 DNA: TGTGCCAGCAGTTTAGGGGTTTCAAGCACAGATACGCAGTATTTT.

There are many counts of this clonotype. V is TRBV7-9 and J is TRBJ1-4; TRBD1 matches at 7 bases. Germline CDR1 and CDR2: SEHNR and FQNEAQ (reference sequence). The CDR3 sequence is 16 residues long. The V segment lost 3 bases and the J segment 0 bases; nucleotides outside the gene matches: 4. The CDR3 spells CASSLNTGATNEKLFF. In DNA, the CDR3 is TGTGCCAGCAGCTTGAATACAGGGGCAACTAATGAAAAACTGTTTTTT.

This clonotype was recorded many times. The J gene is TRBJ2-3, the V gene TRBV9; D call uncertain. Per the germline V gene, CDR1 is SGDLS and CDR2 is YYNGEE. The V and J ends lost 2 bases and 0 bases respectively, with 10 bases between them. This CDR3 has 15 residues. This chain's CDR3 is CASSVVSESTDTQYF. The CDR3 nucleotides are TGTGCCAGCAGCGTCGTAAGCGAGAGCACAGATACGCAGTATTTT.